Listed below are T cell receptor beta chains from one sample, sequenced in a study of Ad26.COV2.S vaccination and SARS-CoV-2 variants. Profiled with immunoSEQ multiplex PCR; TCRdb holds only in-frame clones, not every one. The sample has hundreds of thousands of clones, approximately 90% seen once. The input for sequencing was peripheral blood, taken in a trial of Ad26.COV2.S vaccine versus placebo. The receptors here all came from a person between 18 and 60 years old who received the Ad26.COV2.S COVID-19 vaccine or a placebo. Both conserved end residues are part of each CDR3. The order of the fields is J gene, V gene, D gene, clone size, CDR3 protein, CDR3 DNA. The D gene is left open where the match is weak. Some rows mark clone size as missing; the rest say once, few, many or name a class of expanded clone.

TRBJ1-5 | TRBV6-5 | NA | NA | CASSYGRDNQPQHF | TGTGCCAGCAGTTACGGACGGGACAATCAGCCCCAGCATTTT
TRBJ1-1 | TRBV7-9 | TRBD1 | NA | CASSSPGGWSTEAFF | TGTGCCAGCAGCTCCCCAGGGGGATGGAGCACTGAAGCTTTCTTT
TRBJ1-4 | TRBV7-2 | NA | NA | CASSSGAAYNEKLFF | TGTGCCAGCAGCTCCGGAGCAGCGTATAATGAAAAACTGTTTTTT
TRBJ2-1 | TRBV11-2 | TRBD2 | NA | CASSLGQRAGGNEQFF | TGTGCCAGCAGCTTAGGTCAGCGAGCGGGGGGGAATGAGCAGTTCTTC
TRBJ2-2 | TRBV4-1 | TRBD1 | NA | CASSLRDRGQGTGELFF | TGCGCCAGCAGCCTCCGGGACAGGGGGCAAGGCACCGGGGAGCTGTTTTTT
TRBJ2-1 | TRBV27 | TRBD1 | NA | CASSFSVRTGLYNEQFF | TGTGCCAGCAGTTTTTCTGTCCGGACAGGGCTTTACAATGAGCAGTTCTTC
TRBJ1-1 | TRBV5-6 | NA | once | CASSFSRGLMNTEAFF | TGTGCCAGCAGCTTCAGTAGGGGCCTCATGAACACTGAAGCTTTCTTT
TRBJ1-6 | TRBV19 | TRBD1 | NA | CATRGTGTGKDSPLHF | TGTGCCACCCGGGGGACCGGGACAGGGAAAGACTCACCCCTCCACTTT
TRBJ1-5 | TRBV25-1 | NA | NA | CASTNNQPQHF | TGTGCCAGCACGAACAATCAGCCCCAGCATTTT
TRBJ2-2 | TRBV5-1 | NA | NA | CASSLHRNTGELFF | TGCGCCAGCAGCCTACACAGGAACACCGGGGAGCTGTTTTTT
TRBJ1-1 | TRBV7-2 | NA | NA | CASSFQGNTEAFF | TGTGCCAGCAGCTTCCAGGGGAACACTGAAGCTTTCTTT
TRBJ1-3 | TRBV12-2 | NA | NA | CASRADRDSGNTIYF | TGTGCAAGTCGTGCAGACAGGGACTCTGGAAACACCATATATTTT
TRBJ2-3 | TRBV27 | NA | NA | CASSLSVGERATTDTQYF | TGTGCCAGCAGTTTATCGGTCGGTGAGAGGGCCACGACAGATACGCAGTATTTT
TRBJ1-4 | TRBV30 | NA | once | CAWSRRAREKLFF | TGTGCCTGGAGCCGACGAGCGCGCGAAAAACTGTTTTTT
TRBJ1-4 | TRBV11-2 | NA | NA | CASSRTLQNNEKLFF | TGTGCCAGCAGTCGGACCTTGCAGAATAATGAAAAACTGTTTTTT
TRBJ1-1 | TRBV15 | NA | NA | CATRSRENTEAFF | TGTGCCACCAGGTCAAGGGAGAACACTGAAGCTTTCTTT
TRBJ2-3 | TRBV4-2 | TRBD2 | once | CASSQNFRDYTDTQYF | TGTGCCAGCAGCCAAAATTTCCGGGACTACACAGATACGCAGTATTTT
TRBJ1-1 | TRBV19 | NA | NA | CASSTVGNTEAFF | TGTGCCAGTAGTACGGTAGGGAACACTGAAGCTTTCTTT